What follows are 21 T cell receptor beta chains derived from one specimen sequenced in a study of T cell responses to AZD1222 COVID-19 vaccine. Sequencing was performed with immunoSEQ multiplex PCR; in TCRdb, only in-frame clones are kept and a portion is missing. Here the sample spans more than 110,000 clones, 90% being singletons. Sequencing used peripheral blood, obtained on day 0 of AZD1222 vaccination. The receptors come from an adult in good health.

The chain is built from TRBV12-5 and TRBJ2-1, with D perhaps matching TRBD2 (7 bases). Germline V gene sequence: CDR1 LGHNT, CDR2 FRNRAP. This CDR3 contains 17 residues. Between the trimmed V and J ends, which lost 0 bases and 7 bases, there was a span of 19 bases. This CDR3 reads CASGLVLGGRASNEQFF. DNA for the CDR3: TGTGCTAGTGGTTTGGTACTAGGGGGGAGGGCCTCAAATGAGCAGTTCTTC.

This clone was found once. V is TRBV5-5 and J is TRBJ2-1; D possibly uses TRBD1 or TRBD2 (5 bases each). Germline assignment: CDR1 SGHKS and CDR2 YYEKEE (reference sequence). Deletions cut 4 bases from V and 4 bases from J, with 18 bases between. This CDR3 spans 16 amino acids. This CDR3 reads CASSPSFSGGYNEQFF. The DNA of the CDR3 is TGTGCCAGCAGCCCGTCATTCAGTGGGGGTTACAATGAGCAGTTCTTC.

V is TRBV27 and J is TRBJ1-2, with 9 bases that match TRBD1. The CDR3 has 15 amino acids. With 6 bases clipped from V and 7 bases from J, the junction kept 12 bases outside the gene matches. CDR1 is MNHEY, CDR2 SMNVEV, per germline (reference sequence). CDR3 residues: CASSLQGAIRGGYTF. DNA for the CDR3: TGTGCCAGCAGCCTACAGGGGGCGATTCGTGGTGGCTACACCTTC.

The rearrangement joins TRBV18 to TRBJ2-5; perhaps TRBD2 as D (6 bases). V lost 2 bases to trimming and J lost 6 bases, with 10 bases between them. The CDR3 length is 13 residues. The germline V gene encodes CDR1 KGHSH and CDR2 LQKENI. CDR3 sequence: CASSPSGRKTQYF. CDR3 bases: TGTGCCAGCTCACCATCGGGGAGGAAGACCCAGTACTTC.

This clone appeared a few times. This rearrangement joins TRBV24-1 to TRBJ2-1; D ambiguous. The ends were cut back, 1 base at V and 3 bases at J, with 6 bases in the middle. Per germline, CDR1 KGHDR and CDR2 SFDVKD. CDR3 length equals 14 residues. The CDR3 DNA sequence: TGTGCCACCAGTGATTTTTCCAGCTACAATGAGCAGTTCTTC. Its translation: CATSDFSSYNEQFF.

The CDR3 sequence is CASSYSGNEQFF. The CDR3 nucleotides read TGTGCCAGCAGTTACTCGGGCAATGAGCAGTTCTTC. The rearrangement links TRBV6-5 to TRBJ2-1; D is unclear. The CDR3 has 12 amino acids. The germline V and J ends were trimmed by 0 bases and 6 bases, with 3 bases remaining between them. Per germline, CDR1 MNHEY and CDR2 SVGAGI.

Only one count was recorded for this clone. The chain carries TRBV3-1 (or the pseudogene TRBV3-2) and TRBJ2-7; D might be TRBD2 (6 bases). Germline values: CDR1 LGHDT, CDR2 YNNKEL (reference sequence). The CDR3 extends over 17 amino acids. V was shortened by 5 bases and J by 0 bases, with 20 bases between the two germline ends. The CDR3 bases are TGTGCCAGCAGCGACGTAGGCGGGGCTGACAGCTCCTACGAGCAGTACTTC. This translates into CASSDVGGADSSYEQYF.

The rearrangement joins TRBV19 to TRBJ1-3; D is uncertain. CDR1 is LNHDA, CDR2 SQIVND, per germline (reference sequence). This CDR3 has 15 amino acids. The V end lost 0 bases, the J end lost 7 bases, and 13 bases lay between the germline ends. The CDR3 protein is CASSIDSRAGNTIYF. CDR3 coding DNA: TGTGCCAGTAGTATAGATTCCCGGGCCGGGAACACCATATATTTT. Full variable domain (missing parts from reference TRBV19 and TRBJ1-3): DGGITQSPKYLFRKEGQNVTLSCEQNLNHDAMYWYRQDPGQGLRLIYYSQIVNDFQKGDIAEGYSVSREKKESFPLTVTSAQKNPTAFYLCASSIDSRAGNTIYFGEGSWLTVV.

Of note for this clone: The CDR3 carries no conserved terminal phenylalanine or tryptophan, so it likely arises from a read error. Because the CDR3's place on the DNA is in doubt, the DNA is left out and the CDR3 is given as listed by TCRdb. The CDR3 region is CASSQGGAIHPFL. The chain employs TRBV6-4 and TRBJ1-1; the table assigns TRBD1, which was not confirmed against the DNA. CDR1 and CDR2 (germline): MRHNA, SNTAGT. Counting both end residues, the CDR3 totals 13 amino acids.

This rearrangement joins TRBV10-3 to TRBJ2-5; D is possibly TRBD2 (6 bases). The ends were cut back, 5 bases at V and 3 bases at J, with 16 bases in the middle. The CDR3 loop spans 15 amino acids. The germline gives CDR1 ENHRY, CDR2 SYGVKD. CDR3 region: CAISTHGSREETQYF. Here the CDR3 DNA reads TGTGCCATCAGTACACACGGGAGTAGAGAAGAGACCCAGTACTTC.

This chain joins TRBV12-3 or TRBV12-4 and TRBJ1-2; a possible D gene is TRBD1 (6 bases). The CDR3 runs 12 residues. The V gene lost 3 bases and the J gene lost 9 bases, with 11 bases spanning the gap. Written as DNA, the CDR3 is TGTGCCAGCAGTTTGGGGGCGCGAAGCTACACCTTC. The encoded protein is CASSLGARSYTF.

This chain links TRBV29-1 with TRBJ2-1; perhaps TRBD2 as D (7 bases). The CDR3 runs 14 residues. V was clipped by 6 bases and J by 0 bases, with 12 bases between them. Germline-derived CDR1 and CDR2 are SQVTM and ANQGSEA. The CDR3 nucleotides are TGCAGCGTGGGGGGAGGGGGCTCCTACAATGAGCAGTTCTTC. Translating gives CSVGGGGSYNEQFF.

The chain is built from TRBV10-3 and TRBJ1-1; D gene ambiguous. The CDR3 has 13 amino acids. V lost 0 bases to trimming and J lost 5 bases, with 7 bases between them. Per germline, CDR1 ENHRY and CDR2 SYGVKD. As DNA, the CDR3 is TGTGCCATCAGTGAGTCGAGAGGGACTGAAGCTTTCTTT. This encodes CAISESRGTEAFF.

The rearrangement links TRBV30 to TRBJ1-2, with D uncertain. CDR3 length: 11 residues. V dropped 1 base and J dropped 6 bases, with 6 bases sitting between them. The germline V gene encodes CDR1 GTSNPN and CDR2 SVGIG (reference sequence). The CDR3 nucleotides read TGTGCCTGGAGTGAGGGAGATGGCTACACCTTC. This gives the protein CAWSEGDGYTF.

For the CDR3, the DNA is TGTGCCAGCTCACCGATTTCACTAGCGGGGGGGCCCCATGAGCAGTTCTTC. It codes for CASSPISLAGGPHEQFF. The rearrangement links TRBV18 to TRBJ2-1; 13 bases are a match to TRBD2. J was trimmed by 8 bases and V by 3 bases; bases with no gene match: 10. The CDR3 is made up of 17 amino acids. From germline, CDR1 is KGHSH and CDR2 LQKENI.

The chain joins TRBV30 to TRBJ1-1, with D hard to call. V shed 2 bases and J shed 6 bases, with 10 bases lying between them. Germline V gives CDR1 GTSNPN, CDR2 SVGIG (reference sequence). This CDR3 comprises 12 residues. CDR3 sequence: CAWSTGGAEAFF. The DNA of the CDR3 is TGTGCCTGGAGTACGGGTGGCGCTGAAGCTTTCTTT.

The chain couples TRBV7-9 to TRBJ1-1; 7 bases line up with TRBD1. V shed 1 base and J 5 bases; nucleotides not matched to a gene: 7. There are 15 residues in the CDR3. From germline, CDR1 is SEHNR and CDR2 FQNEAQ (reference sequence). CDR3 in amino acids: CASSLGPRGGTEAFF. CDR3 nucleotides: TGTGCCAGCAGCTTAGGTCCCAGGGGGGGTACTGAAGCTTTCTTT.

The chain joins TRBV5-1 to TRBJ2-7; D remains unclear. Trimming stripped 2 bases from V and 0 bases from J, with 6 bases between. Germline V gene sequence: CDR1 SGHRS, CDR2 YFSETQ. CDR3 length: 13 residues. CDR3 sequence: CASSFASSYEQYF. The CDR3 DNA reads TGCGCCAGCAGCTTCGCTAGCTCCTACGAGCAGTACTTC.

The chain joins TRBV3-1 (or the pseudogene TRBV3-2) to TRBJ1-5; D uncertain. The V end lost 9 bases, the J end lost 4 bases, and 7 bases lay between the germline ends. Germline loops: CDR1 LGHDT, CDR2 YNNKEL (reference sequence). The CDR3 has 11 amino acids. The CDR3 region is CASPTNQPQHF. DNA for the CDR3: TGTGCCAGTCCGACTAATCAGCCCCAGCATTTT.

The chain joins TRBV18 to TRBJ1-4; D is possibly TRBD1 (6 bases). Germline V CDR1 and CDR2: KGHSH, LQKENI. The germline V and J ends were trimmed by 2 bases and 8 bases, with 15 bases remaining between them. The CDR3 has 15 residues. CDR3 nucleotides: TGTGCCAGCTCACCATACCAGGACAGCACCGAAAAACTGTTTTTT. Its protein is CASSPYQDSTEKLFF.

J is TRBJ1-6 and V is TRBV18, with 8 bases fitting TRBD1. CDR1 KGHSH and CDR2 LQKENI come from the germline V gene. The length of the CDR3 is 17 residues. J lost 5 bases, V lost 2 bases, and 8 bases had no gene match. The CDR3 DNA sequence: TGTGCCAGCTCACCATTCCCAGGGGGCGCCGATAATTCACCCCTCCACTTT. Protein product: CASSPFPGGADNSPLHF.